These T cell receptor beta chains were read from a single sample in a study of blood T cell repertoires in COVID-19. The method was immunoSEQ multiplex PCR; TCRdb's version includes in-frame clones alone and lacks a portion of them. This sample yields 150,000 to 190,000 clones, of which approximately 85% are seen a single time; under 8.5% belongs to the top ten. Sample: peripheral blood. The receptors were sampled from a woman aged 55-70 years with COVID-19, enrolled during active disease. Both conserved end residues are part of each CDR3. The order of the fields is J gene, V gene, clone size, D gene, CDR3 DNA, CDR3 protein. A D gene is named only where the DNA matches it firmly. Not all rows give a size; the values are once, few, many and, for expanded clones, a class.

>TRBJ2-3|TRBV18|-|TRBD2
TGTGCCAGCTCACCAAGTATAGCGGGGGCGACAGATACGCAGTATTTT
CASSPSIAGATDTQYF
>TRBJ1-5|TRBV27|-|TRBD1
TGTGCCAGCAGTTCTGACAGGGGCCAGGGGCCCCAGCATTTT
CASSSDRGQGPQHF
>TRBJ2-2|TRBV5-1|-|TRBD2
TGCGCCAGCAGCTTGGAGAGGCTAGCGGGGGGCACCGGGGAGCTGTTTTTT
CASSLERLAGGTGELFF
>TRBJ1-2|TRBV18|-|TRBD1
TGTGCCAGCTCGCTACGGACAGGAACTGGCTACACCTTC
CASSLRTGTGYTF
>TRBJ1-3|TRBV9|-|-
TGTGCCAGCAACGACCCCCGGGCTGGAAACACCATATATTTT
CASNDPRAGNTIYF
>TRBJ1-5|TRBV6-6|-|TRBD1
TGTGCCAGCAGCCCATCCGGGACAGGGCACAATCAGCCCCAGCATTTT
CASSPSGTGHNQPQHF
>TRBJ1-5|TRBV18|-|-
TGTGCCAGCTCACTTTATAGCAATCAGCCCCAGCATTTT
CASSLYSNQPQHF
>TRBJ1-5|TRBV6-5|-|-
TGTGCCAGCAAGGAGGGGTATCAGCCCCAGCATTTT
CASKEGYQPQHF
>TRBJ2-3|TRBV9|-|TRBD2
TGTGCCAGCAGCGTAGGAAGTGTGGGACTAGAAACTGATACGCAGTATTTT
CASSVGSVGLETDTQYF
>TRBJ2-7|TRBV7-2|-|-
TGTGCCAGCAGCTTAACGGCAGGGTACGAGCAGTACTTC
CASSLTAGYEQYF
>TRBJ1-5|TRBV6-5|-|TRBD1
TGTGCCAGCAGTCAAACAGGGGGTCTAAATCAGCCCCAGCATTTT
CASSQTGGLNQPQHF
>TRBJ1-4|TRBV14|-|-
TGTGCCAGCAGCGCCCACAGGGAGTTGGGTTTAGGTGAAAAACTGTTTTTT
CASSAHRELGLGEKLFF
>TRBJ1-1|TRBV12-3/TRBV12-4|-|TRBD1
TGTGCCAGCAGTTGGCCAGGGGGTGATGCTTTCTTT
CASSWPGGDAFF
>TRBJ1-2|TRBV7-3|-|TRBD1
TGTGCCAGCAGCTCGACAGGGGGCGGAAGCTACACCTTC
CASSSTGGGSYTF
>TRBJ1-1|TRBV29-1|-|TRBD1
TGCAGCGCAGAGACAGGGTCCTTCACTGAAGCTTTCTTT
CSAETGSFTEAFF
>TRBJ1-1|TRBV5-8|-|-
TGTGCCAGCAGTGCTCGACAGTTTCCGAACACTGAAGCTTTCTTT
CASSARQFPNTEAFF
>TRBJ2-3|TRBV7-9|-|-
TGTGCCAGCAGCTCCTACACAGATACGCAGTATTTT
CASSSYTDTQYF
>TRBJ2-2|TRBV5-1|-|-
TGCGCCAGCAGCTTGGTCCGACCGGGCACCGGGGAGCTGTTTTTT
CASSLVRPGTGELFF
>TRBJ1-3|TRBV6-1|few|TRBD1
TGTGCCAGCAGTGAAGCCAGGGGGCCTGGAAACACCATATATTTT
CASSEARGPGNTIYF
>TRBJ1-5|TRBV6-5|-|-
TGTGCCAGTCGGCCGGGGGGGCAGCCCCAGCATTTT
CASRPGGQPQHF
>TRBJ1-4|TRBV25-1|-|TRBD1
TGTGCCAGCAGTGTAAGGGACAGGGTGGCAACTAATGAAAAACTGTTTTTT
CASSVRDRVATNEKLFF
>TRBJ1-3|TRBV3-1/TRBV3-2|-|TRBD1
TGTGCCAGCAGCCAAGGGGACAGCCACCTCTCTGGAAACACCATATATTTT
CASSQGDSHLSGNTIYF
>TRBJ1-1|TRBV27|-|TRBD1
TGTGCCAGCAGTTTACTAACAGGGGCGGGAGCTTTCTTT
CASSLLTGAGAFF
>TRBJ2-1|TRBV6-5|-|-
TGTGCCAGCAGTTACGAGGCAGGGAATGAGCAGTTCTTC
CASSYEAGNEQFF
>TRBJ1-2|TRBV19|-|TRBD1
TGTGCCAGTAGGGCGTCAGGGGGAGATGGCTACACCTTC
CASRASGGDGYTF
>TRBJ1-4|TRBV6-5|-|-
TGTGCCAGCAGTTTGTTTCAGGGAAGGGAAAAACTGTTTTTT
CASSLFQGREKLFF
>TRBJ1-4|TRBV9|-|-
TGTGCCAGCAGCGTAGACCAGGGTAATGAAAAACTGTTTTTT
CASSVDQGNEKLFF
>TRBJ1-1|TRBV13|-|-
TGTGCCAGCAGCTCTCTCCCCACAACAAACACGGAAGCTTTCTTT
CASSSLPTTNTEAFF
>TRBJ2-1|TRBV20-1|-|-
TGCAGTGCGGCCGAGGATGAGCAGTTCTTC
CSAAEDEQFF
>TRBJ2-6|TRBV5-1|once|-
TGCGCCAGCAGCTTGGAACTGGGGCCACCCTCTGGGGCCAACGTCCTGACTTTC
CASSLELGPPSGANVLTF
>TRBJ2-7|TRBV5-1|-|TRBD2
TGCGCCAGCAGCTTACTAGCGGGAGGGTACGAGCAGTACTTC
CASSLLAGGYEQYF
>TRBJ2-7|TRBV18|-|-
TGTGCCAGCTCACCACGCTCGAGGACAGTGGAAAACGAGCAGTACTTC
CASSPRSRTVENEQYF
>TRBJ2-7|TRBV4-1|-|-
TGCGCCAGCAGCCAACCCACTGCCGAGCAGTACTTC
CASSQPTAEQYF
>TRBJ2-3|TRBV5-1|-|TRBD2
TGCGCCAGCAGCTTGGTGGCTAGCGGGAGCGGGGGCACAGATACGCAGTATTTT
CASSLVASGSGGTDTQYF
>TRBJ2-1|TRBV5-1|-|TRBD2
TGCGCCAGCAGCTCCGGGACTAGCGGGAGGGCCGGTGAGCAGTTCTTC
CASSSGTSGRAGEQFF
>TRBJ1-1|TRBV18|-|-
TGTGCCAGCTCACCACCAGGGTCGGTCCGACAGCTGAACACTGAAGCTTTCTTT
CASSPPGSVRQLNTEAFF
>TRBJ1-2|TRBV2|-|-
TGTGCCAGCAGTGAAGTCTCGAGGTATGGCTACACCTTC
CASSEVSRYGYTF
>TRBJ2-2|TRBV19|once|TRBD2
TGTGCCAGTAGTTTTCGCGGACTAGCGGGAGAGGTCGGGGAGCTGTTTTTT
CASSFRGLAGEVGELFF
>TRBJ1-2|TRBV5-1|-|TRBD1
TGCGCCAGCAGTCCACAGGGGAACTATGGCTACACCTTC
CASSPQGNYGYTF
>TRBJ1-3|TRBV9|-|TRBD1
TGTGCCAGCAGCGTAGAGGGGGCGCGAGGAAACACCATATATTTT
CASSVEGARGNTIYF
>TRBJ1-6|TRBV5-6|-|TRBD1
TGTGCCAGCAGCTTTTGGACAGGGGGTTCACCCCTCCACTTT
CASSFWTGGSPLHF
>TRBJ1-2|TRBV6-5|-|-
TGTGCCAGCAGACCGAGCAGGCTGATTAACTATGGCTACACCTTC
CASRPSRLINYGYTF
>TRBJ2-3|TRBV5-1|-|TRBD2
TGCGCCAGCAGTGTGGGTAGCGGGGCCTTGGGAGATACGCAGTATTTT
CASSVGSGALGDTQYF
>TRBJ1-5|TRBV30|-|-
TGTGCCTGGAGTAGGGGACAAAGCAATCAGCCCCAGCATTTT
CAWSRGQSNQPQHF
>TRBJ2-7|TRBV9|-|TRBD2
TGTGCCAGCAGCGTAACTAGCGGGCTATCTTACGAGCAGTACTTC
CASSVTSGLSYEQYF
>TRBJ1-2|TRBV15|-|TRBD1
TGTGCCACCAGCAGAGATGGACAGGGGTATGGCTACACCTTC
CATSRDGQGYGYTF
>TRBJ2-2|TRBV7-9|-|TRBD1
TGTGCCAGCAGCTTAAGGACAGGAAACACCGGGGAGCTGTTTTTT
CASSLRTGNTGELFF
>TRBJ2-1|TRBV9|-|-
TGTGCCAGCAGCGTAGCGGGAGAGCAGTTCTTC
CASSVAGEQFF
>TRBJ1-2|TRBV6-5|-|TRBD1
TGTGCCAGCAGATTAGCCGGGACAGGAGGTCATGGCTACACCTTC
CASRLAGTGGHGYTF